This entry is about one T cell receptor beta chain. The assay was immunoSEQ multiplex PCR, and TCRdb's table has in-frame clones only and misses some. The sample has around 120,000 clones, 81% seen once; the top ten hold less than 2.5%. Time point meaning: blood 2 weeks post-SBRT. The treatment was: 15 Gy SBRT to primary tumor, nephrectomy 4 weeks later. This sample was taken from a study of radiation and T cells in renal cell carcinoma. The length of the CDR3 is 15 residues. V was pared by 0 bases and J by 3 bases, with 9 bases between. The germline V gene encodes CDR1 MRHNA and CDR2 SNTAGT. The sequence was obtained from a woman between 55 and 75 years old with renal cell carcinoma. The chain has TRBV6-4 and TRBJ2-1, with D possibly matching TRBD2 (5 bases). Here the sequenced sample was blood, taken from a patient whose treatment included radiotherapy and nephrectomy. The CDR3 nucleotides are TGTGCCAGCAGTGACTCGAGGGTCCACTACAATGAGCAGTTCTTC. The encoded protein is CASSDSRVHYNEQFF.